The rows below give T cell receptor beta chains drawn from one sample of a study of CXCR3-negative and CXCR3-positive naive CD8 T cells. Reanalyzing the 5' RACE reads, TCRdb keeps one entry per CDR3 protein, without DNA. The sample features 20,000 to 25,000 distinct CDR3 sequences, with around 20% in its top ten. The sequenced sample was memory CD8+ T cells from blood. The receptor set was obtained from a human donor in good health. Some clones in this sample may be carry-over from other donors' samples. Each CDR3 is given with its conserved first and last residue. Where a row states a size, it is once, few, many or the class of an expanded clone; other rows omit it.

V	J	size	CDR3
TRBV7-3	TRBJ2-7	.	CASSLIGLAGYEQYF
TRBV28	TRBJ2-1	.	CASSWASGVRNEQFF
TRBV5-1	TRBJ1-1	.	CASSLAGAGTEAFF
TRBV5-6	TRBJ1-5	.	CASSYIGQGSQPQHF
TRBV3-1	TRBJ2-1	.	CASSPTGGEHDHQFF
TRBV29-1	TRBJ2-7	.	CSAAGSMALQYEQYF
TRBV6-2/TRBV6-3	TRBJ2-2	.	CASSPPGLETGELFF
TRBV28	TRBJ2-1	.	CASSLRGAEYNEQFF
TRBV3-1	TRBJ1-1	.	CASSQGNTEAFF
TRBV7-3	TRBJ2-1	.	CASSPWDSDNEQFF
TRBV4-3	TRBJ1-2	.	CASSPVGDYYGYTF
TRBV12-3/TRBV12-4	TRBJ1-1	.	CASSLGPGVGAFF
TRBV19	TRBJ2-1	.	CASSTGGGAGNEQFF
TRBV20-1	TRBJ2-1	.	CSASVASGTSYNEQFF
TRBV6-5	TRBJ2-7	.	CASSYGLGGEQYF
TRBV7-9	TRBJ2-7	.	CASRTGQGEQYF
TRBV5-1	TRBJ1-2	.	CASSLEEARTGPGDGYTF
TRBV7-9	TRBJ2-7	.	CASSPAIYGEQYF
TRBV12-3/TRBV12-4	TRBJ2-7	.	CASTGQGSYEQYF
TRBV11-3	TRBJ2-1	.	CASSHRDGLFNEQFF
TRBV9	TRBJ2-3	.	CASSVSWSTDTQYF
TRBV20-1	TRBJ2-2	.	CSARALAASGELFF
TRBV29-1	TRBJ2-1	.	CSVEELAGASYNEQFF
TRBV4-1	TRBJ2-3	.	CASSQEDSGGDTDTQYF
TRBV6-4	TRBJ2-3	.	CASSEGASGTDTQYF
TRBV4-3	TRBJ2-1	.	CASSSTDGDPYNEQFF
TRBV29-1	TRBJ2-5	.	CSARDWETQYF
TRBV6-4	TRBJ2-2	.	CASSDSTGAGELFF
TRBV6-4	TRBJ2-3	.	CASSDGSTDTQYF
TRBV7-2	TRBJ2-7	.	CASSNKPYEQYF
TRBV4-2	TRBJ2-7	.	CASSQGGLEQYF
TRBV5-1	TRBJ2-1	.	CASSFGGDEQFF
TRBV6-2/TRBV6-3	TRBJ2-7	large	CASSDPGRIYEQYF
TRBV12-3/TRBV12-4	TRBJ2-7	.	CATTPGPSYEQYF
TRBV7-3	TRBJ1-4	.	CASSQGGFSNEKLFF